This T cell receptor (beta chain) originates from a study of T cell responses to AZD1222 COVID-19 vaccine. This CDR3 region has 13 residues. Germline loops: CDR1 KGHSH, CDR2 LQKENI. The V gene lost 0 bases and the J gene lost 14 bases, with 14 bases spanning the gap. Method: immunoSEQ multiplex PCR; TCRdb's copy keeps in-frame clones and lacks some. The table lists approximately 150,000 clones, around 91% of them singletons, with roughly 1.7% in the top ten. The rearrangement uses TRBV18 and TRBJ2-1; the D is unclear. The sequence came from an adult in good health. The specimen was peripheral blood, collected on day 0 of AZD1222 vaccination. This CDR3 is CASSPPEGPPKFF. The CDR3 DNA follows: TGTGCCAGCTCACCACCGGAAGGCCCCCCTAAGTTCTTC.